Listed here is a single T cell receptor beta chain. The data derive from a study of blood T cell repertoires in COVID-19. For the study at large: COVID-19 samples, acute and convalescent, were from the United States, Italy and Spain. T cells, B-cell-depleted T cells, or PBMCs provided the cDNA or gDNA that served as material.

As handled by the study authors: Estimation of nucleated cell counts relied on the amplification of reference gene primers. Sequenced by immunoSEQ multiplex PCR; TCRdb stores in-frame clones only, minus some. V, J and clone size are those of that table, while D and trimming were read from the DNA. Among 250,000 to 300,000 clones listed, approximately 91% were seen once. The sequenced material came from peripheral blood. The receptor comes from a woman aged 55-75 years with acute or convalescent COVID-19.

This CDR3 reads CAIGSGSTNEKLFF. CDR3 coding DNA: TGTGCAATAGGAAGCGGTTCAACTAATGAAAAACTGTTTTTT. This rearrangement joins TRBV28 to TRBJ1-4; the D is unclear. This CDR3 region has 14 residues. Germline-derived CDR1 and CDR2 are MDHEN and SYDVKM.